Listed below are T cell receptor beta chains from one sample, sequenced in a study of T cell repertoires in cytomegalovirus infection. Each CDR3 protein is one row after TCRdb ran MiXCR on the reads. Seen here are roughly 190,000 distinct CDR3 sequences, more than 9% observed once, and the top ten hold roughly 4.8%. The specimen was PBMCs. The receptors stem from a human donor in good health (CMV status not recorded). Some clones in this sample may be carry-over from other donors' samples. CDR3s include the opening cysteine and the closing phenylalanine or tryptophan. D genes are given only for firm matches. Clone size is stated in some rows and not others, as once, few, many or a class when expanded.

V gene	J gene	D gene	clone size	CDR3 protein	CDR3 DNA
TRBV6-2/TRBV6-3	TRBJ2-7	TRBD1	-	CASTSPGQGGSYEQYF	TGTGCCAGCACCTCTCCGGGACAGGGGGGCTCCTACGAGCAGTACTTC
TRBV29-1	TRBJ2-7	TRBD1	few	CSVGTGINEQYF	TGCAGCGTTGGGACAGGGATCAACGAGCAGTACTTC
TRBV29-1	TRBJ1-1	-	-	CSVESRGSDREAFF	TGCAGCGTTGAATCCCGGGGTTCGGATAGGGAAGCTTTCTTT
TRBV7-6	TRBJ2-2	TRBD2	many	CASSHRGATGGTGELFF	TGTGCCAGCAGCCACCGTGGGGCCACGGGGGGCACCGGGGAGCTGTTTTTT
TRBV11-3	TRBJ2-1	TRBD1	many	CASSLGTANEQFF	TGTGCCAGCAGCCTGGGGACAGCAAATGAGCAGTTCTTC
TRBV7-8	TRBJ2-7	-	many	CASSLSGQSYEQYF	TGTGCCAGCAGCTTATCGGGCCAGTCCTACGAGCAGTACTTC
TRBV7-9	TRBJ2-5	-	many	CASSWAQTQYF	TGTGCCAGCAGCTGGGCCCAGACCCAGTACTTC
TRBV12-3/TRBV12-4	TRBJ1-5	-	many	CASSLGQGYNQPQHF	TGTGCCAGCAGTTTAGGGCAGGGGTATAATCAGCCCCAGCATTTT
TRBV7-2	TRBJ2-1	TRBD2	few	CASSRPVAGGNEQFF	TGTGCCAGCAGCCGCCCTGTAGCGGGAGGCAATGAGCAGTTCTTC
TRBV7-9	TRBJ2-7	-	many	CASSLVYPAADEQYF	TGTGCCAGCAGCTTAGTATATCCAGCGGCGGACGAGCAGTACTTC
TRBV28	TRBJ2-1	-	few	CASSPSMYNEQFF	TGTGCCAGCAGTCCCTCGATGTACAATGAGCAGTTCTTC
TRBV27	TRBJ2-2	-	-	CASSFSLSNTGELFF	TGTGCCAGCAGTTTCAGCCTCTCGAACACCGGGGAGCTGTTTTTT
TRBV28	TRBJ1-6	-	-	CASSSPSSPLHF	TGTGCCAGCAGCTCGCCGTCCTCACCCCTCCACTTT
TRBV7-2	TRBJ2-7	-	many	CASSPDGSSYEQYF	TGTGCCAGCAGCCCAGACGGGAGCTCCTACGAGCAGTACTTC
TRBV20-1	TRBJ2-7	TRBD1	many	CSATAGGQPREQYF	TGCAGTGCAACGGCTGGGGGACAGCCGCGCGAGCAGTACTTC
TRBV20-1	TRBJ2-7	-	few	CSANLDRFGHEQYF	TGCAGTGCAAACTTAGACAGATTTGGACATGAGCAGTACTTC
TRBV28	TRBJ2-1	-	-	CASSRALDNEQFF	TGTGCCAGCAGCCGTGCGCTAGACAATGAGCAGTTCTTC
TRBV4-1	TRBJ1-3	TRBD1	many	CASSQYTPGQGFPSGNTIYF	TGCGCCAGCAGCCAATACACACCGGGACAGGGGTTCCCTTCTGGAAACACCATATATTTT
TRBV12-3/TRBV12-4	TRBJ2-4	-	-	CASSLAGLAKNIQYF	TGTGCCAGCAGTTTAGCCGGGCTAGCCAAAAACATTCAGTACTTC
TRBV7-9	TRBJ2-5	TRBD2	many	CASSLPTSGETQYF	TGTGCCAGCAGCTTGCCGACTAGCGGGGAGACCCAGTACTTC
TRBV19	TRBJ1-4	-	-	CASSGQQGEKLFF	TGTGCCAGTAGTGGCCAACAGGGTGAAAAACTGTTTTTT
TRBV25-1	TRBJ1-2	-	-	CASSDPGRAGYTF	TGTGCCAGCAGTGATCCGGGGAGGGCTGGCTACACCTTC
TRBV28	TRBJ1-1	-	-	CASTGGARITEAFF	TGTGCCAGCACCGGGGGGGCTCGGATCACTGAAGCTTTCTTT
TRBV7-3	TRBJ2-1	-	many	CASSSDSGKWEQFF	TGTGCCAGCAGCTCCGACAGCGGCAAGTGGGAGCAGTTCTTC
TRBV6-2/TRBV6-3	TRBJ2-1	TRBD1	many	CASSSDPTGGSYNEQFF	TGTGCCAGCAGCTCCGACCCGACAGGGGGTTCCTACAATGAGCAGTTCTTC
TRBV7-2	TRBJ1-5	-	many	CASSPRMGNQPQHF	TGTGCCAGCAGCCCCCGAATGGGCAATCAGCCCCAGCATTTT
TRBV7-2	TRBJ2-6	-	many	CASSPGESGANVLTF	TGTGCCAGCAGCCCGGGGGAATCTGGGGCCAACGTCCTGACTTTC
TRBV30	TRBJ1-5	-	few	CAWSEGGDQPQHF	TGTGCCTGGAGTGAAGGGGGGGATCAGCCCCAGCATTTT
TRBV2	TRBJ1-3	-	many	CASTEGDVSGNTIYF	TGTGCCAGCACAGAGGGTGATGTCTCTGGAAACACCATATATTTT
TRBV7-3	TRBJ1-2	TRBD1	many	CASSLSGDRNGYTF	TGTGCCAGCAGCTTAAGTGGGGACAGGAATGGCTACACCTTC
TRBV7-3	TRBJ2-3	-	few	CASSPGSIVDTQYF	TGTGCCAGCAGCCCGGGGTCGATCGTGGATACGCAGTATTTT
TRBV7-2	TRBJ1-4	-	many	CASNEKLFF	TGTGCCAGCAATGAAAAACTGTTTTTT
TRBV7-2	TRBJ2-7	-	many	CASSARLGTRGEQYF	TGTGCCAGCAGCGCCCGCCTAGGCACACGAGGGGAGCAGTACTTC
TRBV15	TRBJ1-6	TRBD1	few	CATSSRRGQNSPLHF	TGTGCCACCAGCAGCCGAAGGGGGCAAAATTCACCCCTCCACTTT
TRBV7-2	TRBJ2-7	TRBD2	many	CASSFGLAGAGEQYF	TGTGCCAGCAGCTTTGGACTAGCGGGGGCCGGGGAGCAGTACTTC
TRBV28	TRBJ2-2	TRBD1	few	CALGSRQGMVFGELFF	TGTGCCCTCGGAAGTCGACAGGGGATGGTTTTCGGGGAGCTGTTTTTT
TRBV6-2/TRBV6-3	TRBJ2-1	-	-	CASSYSKVEQFF	TGTGCCAGCAGTTACTCGAAGGTCGAGCAGTTCTTC
TRBV28	TRBJ1-1	-	many	CASSWGEEAFF	TGTGCCAGCAGCTGGGGGGAAGAAGCTTTCTTT
TRBV7-8	TRBJ2-1	-	many	CASSLAHPPTANEQFF	TGTGCCAGCAGCTTAGCCCACCCGCCTACGGCCAATGAGCAGTTCTTC
TRBV4-3	TRBJ2-1	-	few	CASSRVGGENNEQFF	TGCGCCAGCAGCCGGGTTGGCGGGGAAAACAATGAGCAGTTCTTC
TRBV6-2/TRBV6-3	TRBJ2-1	TRBD2	many	CASSLAGGPNEQFF	TGTGCCAGCAGTTTAGCGGGAGGCCCCAATGAGCAGTTCTTC
TRBV2	TRBJ2-2	-	few	CASSPQLNTGELFF	TGTGCCAGCAGCCCACAATTAAACACCGGGGAGCTGTTTTTT
TRBV10-3	TRBJ2-2	-	many	CAIRRGTDSNTGELFF	TGTGCCATCAGACGCGGGACAGACTCGAACACCGGGGAGCTGTTTTTT
TRBV28	TRBJ2-2	-	many	CASSSQGNTGELFF	TGTGCCAGCAGTTCGCAGGGGAACACCGGGGAGCTGTTTTTT
TRBV2	TRBJ2-1	TRBD2	many	CASSEWLAGGSGAEQFF	TGTGCCAGCAGTGAGTGGCTAGCGGGAGGTAGTGGGGCTGAGCAGTTCTTC
TRBV15	TRBJ1-6	-	many	CATSRAIGNSPLHF	TGTGCCACCAGCAGAGCCATCGGTAATTCACCCCTCCACTTT
TRBV7-8	TRBJ2-1	-	many	CASSLVAGLGNNEQFF	TGTGCCAGCAGCTTAGTGGCAGGGTTGGGGAACAATGAGCAGTTCTTC
TRBV7-3	TRBJ2-3	-	-	CASSLLRGVADTQYF	TGTGCCAGCAGCTTATTACGGGGCGTCGCAGATACGCAGTATTTT
TRBV19	TRBJ2-2	-	few	CASSITGSTPTGELFF	TGTGCCAGTAGTATCACCGGGTCGACCCCGACCGGGGAGCTGTTTTTT
TRBV6-2/TRBV6-3	TRBJ2-7	-	few	CASSYNSRTTYEQYF	TGTGCCAGCAGTTACAACAGTAGGACTACTTACGAGCAGTACTTC
TRBV6-2/TRBV6-3	TRBJ2-5	TRBD2	many	CASIRTSGHQETQYF	TGTGCCAGCATAAGGACTAGCGGGCACCAAGAGACCCAGTACTTC
TRBV7-8	TRBJ2-7	-	many	CASSLALTARVSYEQYF	TGTGCCAGCAGCTTAGCTTTAACGGCGCGCGTATCCTACGAGCAGTACTTC
TRBV29-1	TRBJ1-5	-	many	CSVKGRGSQPQHF	TGCAGCGTCAAGGGACGGGGAAGTCAGCCCCAGCATTTT
TRBV28	TRBJ2-3	TRBD2	-	CASSLSTSGKATQYF	TGTGCCAGCAGTTTATCCACTAGCGGGAAAGCTACGCAGTATTTT